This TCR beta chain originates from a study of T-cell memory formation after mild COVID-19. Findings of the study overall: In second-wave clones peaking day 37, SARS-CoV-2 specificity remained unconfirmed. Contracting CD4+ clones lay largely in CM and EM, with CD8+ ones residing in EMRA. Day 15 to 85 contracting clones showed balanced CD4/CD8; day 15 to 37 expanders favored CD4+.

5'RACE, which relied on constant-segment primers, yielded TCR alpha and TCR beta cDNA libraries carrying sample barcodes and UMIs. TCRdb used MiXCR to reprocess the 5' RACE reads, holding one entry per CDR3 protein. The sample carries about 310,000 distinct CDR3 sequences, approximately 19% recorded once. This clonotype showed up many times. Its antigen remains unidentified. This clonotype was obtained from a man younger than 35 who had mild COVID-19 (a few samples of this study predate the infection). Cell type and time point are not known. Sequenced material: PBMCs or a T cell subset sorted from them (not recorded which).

The CDR3, as DNA: TGTGCCAGCAGCCCCACGGGGGGGACTGAAGCTTTCTTT. It is translated as CASSPTGGTEAFF. V and J are TRBV7-9 and TRBJ1-1; D possibly corresponds to TRBD1 (5 bases). Germline lookup yields CDR1 SEHNR and CDR2 FQNEAQ (reference sequence). CDR3 length equals 13 residues. The V and J ends lost 5 bases and 5 bases respectively, with 12 bases between them.